This TCR beta chain is from a study of cytomegalovirus exposure and HLA in healthy donors. Study-level points and caveats: Among TCR sequences, most were rare, though some public TCRs appeared in many donors.

Worth noting for this clone: Its target is unknown.

This CDR3 has 15 amino acids. Germline lookup yields CDR1 SSHAT and CDR2 FNYEAQ (reference sequence). Trimming left V 1 base short and J 4 bases short, with 13 bases between. Both 60 Vbeta primers and 13 Jbeta primers went into the PCR. Assay used: immunoSEQ multiplex PCR; TCRdb lists only in-frame clones, some missing. Among some 150,000 clones listed, about 72% were seen once. The rearrangement links TRBV7-7 to TRBJ2-5; TRBD1 might be the D (6 bases). The sequence came from a man aged 25-45 years in good health and CMV-seropositive. Sequenced material: PBMCs. CDR3 sequence: CASSLGTAKAETQYF. The CDR3 bases are TGTGCCAGCAGCTTAGGGACAGCGAAGGCAGAGACCCAGTACTTC.